The rows below give T cell receptor beta chains drawn from one sample of a study of blood T cell repertoires in COVID-19. TCRdb's copy holds only in-frame clones and misses some; the assay was immunoSEQ multiplex PCR. The table records roughly 120,000 clones, around 90% of them present only once. Sequencing was carried out using peripheral blood. The receptors derive from a man aged 50 to 59 with active COVID-19. CDR3s include the opening cysteine and the closing phenylalanine or tryptophan. D genes are given only for firm matches. Not all rows give a size; the values are once, few, many and, for expanded clones, a class.

TRBV11-2	TRBJ2-5	.	TRBD2	CASSLPGTRETQYF	TGTGCCAGCAGCCTCCCCGGGACTAGAGAGACCCAGTACTTC
TRBV10-2	TRBJ1-1	.	.	CASSESGGGTEAFF	TGCGCCAGCAGTGAGTCGGGGGGAGGCACTGAAGCTTTCTTT
TRBV4-1	TRBJ1-1	.	TRBD1	CASSQPLDRLNTEAFF	TGCGCCAGCAGCCAACCGTTGGACAGGTTGAACACTGAAGCTTTCTTT
TRBV7-3	TRBJ2-2	.	TRBD1	CASSLTPTGAFATGELFF	TGTGCCAGCAGCTTAACCCCGACAGGGGCTTTTGCCACCGGGGAGCTGTTTTTT
TRBV6-1	TRBJ2-3	.	TRBD1	CASSETTGGSTDTQYF	TGTGCCAGCAGTGAGACGACAGGGGGTAGCACAGATACGCAGTATTTT
TRBV4-1	TRBJ2-7	.	.	CASRGAGGANEQYF	TGCGCCAGCAGAGGTGCGGGTGGCGCGAACGAGCAGTACTTC
TRBV5-1	TRBJ1-2	.	TRBD1	CASSLEPGQANYGYTF	TGCGCCAGCAGCTTGGAACCGGGACAGGCCAACTATGGCTACACCTTC
TRBV9	TRBJ2-3	.	TRBD2	CASNRRESTDTQYF	TGTGCCAGCAATCGGCGGGAGAGCACAGATACGCAGTATTTT
TRBV18	TRBJ2-2	.	TRBD2	CASSPGLARDGELFF	TGTGCCAGCTCACCAGGACTAGCCAGGGACGGGGAGCTGTTTTTT
TRBV12-3/TRBV12-4	TRBJ1-1	once	.	CASSPSGAMAFF	TGTGCCAGCAGTCCTAGCGGGGCGATGGCTTTCTTT
TRBV5-1	TRBJ2-3	.	TRBD2	CASSLGGLAGGGTDTQYF	TGCGCCAGCAGCCTTGGCGGACTAGCGGGAGGTGGCACAGATACGCAGTATTTT
TRBV11-3	TRBJ2-1	.	.	CASSPGWGGLNYNEQFF	TGTGCCAGCAGCCCTGGGTGGGGGGGCCTCAACTACAATGAGCAGTTCTTC
TRBV18	TRBJ2-1	.	.	CASSPADNEQFF	TGTGCCAGCTCACCAGCAGACAATGAGCAGTTCTTC
TRBV2	TRBJ1-2	.	TRBD1	CASRGRGVFDGYTF	TGTGCCAGCCGCGGCAGGGGGGTTTTTGATGGCTACACCTTC
TRBV12-3/TRBV12-4	TRBJ1-2	.	.	CASSFPGNGYTF	TGTGCCAGCAGTTTTCCAGGGAATGGCTACACCTTC
TRBV2	TRBJ2-3	.	.	CASHAGSGDTQYF	TGTGCCAGCCACGCAGGATCCGGAGATACGCAGTATTTT
TRBV9	TRBJ2-6	.	.	CASSVGDSGANVLTF	TGTGCCAGCAGCGTTGGAGACTCTGGGGCCAACGTCCTGACTTTC
TRBV11-3	TRBJ2-2	.	TRBD2	CASSPVAGGRGGELFF	TGTGCCAGCAGCCCGGTAGCGGGAGGGCGGGGCGGGGAGCTGTTTTTT
TRBV19	TRBJ1-5	.	.	CAVSVQGFNQPQHF	TGTGCCGTCTCGGTACAGGGTTTCAATCAGCCCCAGCATTTT
TRBV3-1/TRBV3-2	TRBJ2-2	.	TRBD2	CASSPAGGGTGELFF	TGTGCCAGCAGCCCAGCGGGGGGGGGCACCGGGGAGCTGTTTTTT
TRBV7-2	TRBJ2-5	.	.	CASSLGSGSEETQYF	TGTGCCAGCAGCTTAGGCTCCGGGAGCGAAGAGACCCAGTACTTC
TRBV11-2	TRBJ2-3	.	TRBD1	CASSSGQGNEGADTQYF	TGTGCCAGCAGCTCGGGACAGGGGAATGAAGGTGCAGATACGCAGTATTTT
TRBV27	TRBJ1-2	.	TRBD1	CASRDREETNYGYTF	TGTGCCAGCAGGGACAGGGAAGAGACTAACTATGGCTACACCTTC
TRBV30	TRBJ1-2	.	TRBD1	CACPGGQQNYPSGYTF	TGTGCCTGCCCTGGGGGACAGCAAAATTACCCATCAGGCTACACCTTC
TRBV6-4	TRBJ1-2	once	TRBD1	CASSPGQGPYGYTF	TGTGCCAGCAGCCCCGGACAGGGCCCCTATGGCTACACCTTC
TRBV5-5	TRBJ2-5	.	TRBD1	CASSVQRTGGQETQYF	TGTGCCAGCAGCGTACAACGGACAGGGGGGCAAGAGACCCAGTACTTC
TRBV19	TRBJ1-2	.	TRBD1	CASSFRDRVHYGYTF	TGTGCCAGTAGTTTCCGGGACAGGGTCCACTATGGCTACACCTTC
TRBV5-1	TRBJ2-7	.	TRBD2	CASSLSGTSYEQYF	TGCGCCAGCAGCTTGTCCGGGACTAGCTACGAGCAGTACTTC
TRBV18	TRBJ1-6	.	.	CASSRSENSPLHF	TGTGCCAGCTCTCGTTCTGAGAATTCACCCCTCCACTTT
TRBV5-1	TRBJ2-5	once	.	CASSFRAQETQYF	TGCGCCAGCAGCTTCAGGGCCCAAGAGACCCAGTACTTC
TRBV12-3/TRBV12-4	TRBJ2-3	.	.	CASSPRDTQYF	TGTGCCAGCAGTCCTCGGGATACGCAGTATTTT
TRBV6-5	TRBJ2-7	.	TRBD2	CASTSSGVAIYEQYF	TGTGCCAGCACCTCTAGCGGGGTTGCCATCTACGAGCAGTACTTC
TRBV7-2	TRBJ2-3	.	.	CASSLGLSADTQYF	TGTGCCAGCAGCTTAGGACTTAGTGCAGATACGCAGTATTTT
TRBV5-4	TRBJ2-1	.	TRBD2	CASSLKGLAGGRVEQFF	TGTGCCAGCAGCTTGAAGGGACTAGCGGGGGGGCGGGTTGAGCAGTTCTTC
TRBV18	TRBJ2-5	.	TRBD2	CASSPQSFRGGIQETQYF	TGTGCCAGCTCACCACAGTCCTTCCGCGGGGGGATCCAAGAGACCCAGTACTTC
TRBV6-1	TRBJ1-1	.	.	CASRSQGTPAFF	TGTGCCAGCAGGAGCCAGGGTACCCCAGCTTTCTTT
TRBV5-1	TRBJ2-1	once	TRBD2	CASSFSFGGSRDEQFF	TGCGCCAGCAGCTTTTCGTTTGGCGGGAGTAGGGATGAGCAGTTCTTC
TRBV19	TRBJ1-1	.	TRBD1	CASSSGQGAGTEAFF	TGTGCCAGTAGTTCCGGACAGGGGGCTGGAACTGAAGCTTTCTTT
TRBV6-6	TRBJ1-1	.	.	CAIYNRESTEAFF	TGTGCCATCTATAACAGGGAATCCACTGAAGCTTTCTTT
TRBV6-5	TRBJ2-1	few	TRBD1	CASSRDSPYNEQFF	TGTGCCAGCAGTAGGGACAGTCCATACAATGAGCAGTTCTTC
TRBV7-7	TRBJ2-1	.	TRBD2	CASSPSGGGSSEQFF	TGTGCCAGCAGCCCTAGCGGGGGGGGGTCTAGTGAGCAGTTCTTC
TRBV19	TRBJ1-2	.	.	CASSTGLRRDYGYTF	TGTGCCAGTAGTACAGGTCTACGGAGGGACTATGGCTACACCTTC
TRBV19	TRBJ1-6	.	.	CASTRFGGANSPLHF	TGTGCCAGTACCCGGTTCGGGGGGGCGAATTCACCCCTCCACTTT
TRBV11-2	TRBJ1-1	.	.	CASSFSGNTEAFF	TGTGCCAGCAGCTTCTCAGGGAACACTGAAGCTTTCTTT
TRBV6-2/TRBV6-3	TRBJ2-5	.	TRBD2	CASSTLAGGRETQYF	TGTGCCAGCAGTACTCTAGCGGGGGGGCGAGAGACCCAGTACTTC
TRBV7-9	TRBJ2-7	once	TRBD1	CASSGNRGQGLDEQYF	TGTGCCAGCAGCGGAAACAGGGGGCAAGGATTAGACGAGCAGTACTTC
TRBV2	TRBJ2-3	once	TRBD2	CASSDSSGGTHTDTQYF	TGTGCTAGCAGTGATAGTAGCGGGGGAACTCACACAGATACGCAGTATTTT
TRBV27	TRBJ2-5	.	TRBD1	CASSFPGTGHQETQYF	TGTGCCAGCAGTTTCCCAGGGACAGGCCATCAAGAGACCCAGTACTTC
TRBV15	TRBJ2-1	.	.	CATSRAPDNEQFF	TGTGCCACCAGCAGAGCCCCAGACAATGAGCAGTTCTTC
TRBV9	TRBJ1-5	.	TRBD1	CASSAGTGDSNQPQHF	TGTGCCAGCAGTGCTGGGACAGGGGATTCCAATCAGCCCCAGCATTTT
TRBV21-1	TRBJ2-7	.	.	CASTPGAPQSSYEQYF	TGTGCCAGCACCCCTGGGGCTCCCCAGAGCTCCTACGAGCAGTACTTC
TRBV7-2	TRBJ2-5	.	TRBD1	CASSFQGAQETQYF	TGTGCCAGCAGCTTCCAGGGGGCACAAGAGACCCAGTACTTC
TRBV7-8	TRBJ1-5	.	TRBD1	CASRLGTGATQPQHF	TGTGCCAGCAGATTAGGGACAGGGGCTACTCAGCCCCAGCATTTT
TRBV2	TRBJ1-2	.	.	CASFGGLFGGYTF	TGTGCCAGCTTTGGGGGGTTATTCGGTGGCTACACCTTC
TRBV19	TRBJ1-6	once	.	CASNFGRAGESPLHF	TGTGCCAGTAATTTTGGGCGGGCAGGGGAATCACCCCTCCACTTT
TRBV5-6	TRBJ2-5	.	TRBD1	CASSSPTGGKETQYF	TGTGCCAGCAGCTCGCCGACAGGGGGGAAAGAGACCCAGTACTTC